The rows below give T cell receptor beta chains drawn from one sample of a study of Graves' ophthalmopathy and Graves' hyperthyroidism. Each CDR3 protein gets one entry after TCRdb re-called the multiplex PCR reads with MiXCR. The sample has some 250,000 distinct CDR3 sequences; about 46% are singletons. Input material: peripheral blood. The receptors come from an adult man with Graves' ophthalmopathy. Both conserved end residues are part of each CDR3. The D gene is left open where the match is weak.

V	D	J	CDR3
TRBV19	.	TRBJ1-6	CASSDGHRNNSPLHF
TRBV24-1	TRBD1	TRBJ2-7	CAIPGQGLYEQYF
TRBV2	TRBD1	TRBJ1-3	CASTVTGAPSGNTIYF
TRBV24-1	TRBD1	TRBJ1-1	CASRGGQMNTEAFF
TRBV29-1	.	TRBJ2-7	CSVVSFEQYF
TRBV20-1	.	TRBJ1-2	CSARLGYGYTF
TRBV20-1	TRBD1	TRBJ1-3	CSAPGQGEGNTIYF
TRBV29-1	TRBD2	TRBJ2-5	CSVPLGGETQYF
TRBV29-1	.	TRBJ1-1	CSANRDTHTEAFF
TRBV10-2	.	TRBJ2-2	CATRHRENTGELFF
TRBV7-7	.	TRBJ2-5	CASSLRQGETQYF
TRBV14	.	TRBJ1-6	CASSARGQGPSPLHF
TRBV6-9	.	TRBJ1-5	CASSRVRAYNQPQHF
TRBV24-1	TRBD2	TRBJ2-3	CATSERQAGGPTDTQYF
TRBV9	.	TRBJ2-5	CASSFLWETQYF
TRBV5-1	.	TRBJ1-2	CASSRGGSEFLDFGYTF
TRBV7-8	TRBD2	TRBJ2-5	CASSKGGGEETQYF
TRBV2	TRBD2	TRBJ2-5	CASSVAGGGGETQYF
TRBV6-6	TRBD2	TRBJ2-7	CASSYSRTSGSANEQYF
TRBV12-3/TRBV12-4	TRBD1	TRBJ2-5	CASSSLTGFHQETQYF
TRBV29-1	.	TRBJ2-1	CSVPGVGGNEQFF
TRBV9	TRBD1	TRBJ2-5	CASSVTGVPGETQYF